One sample yielded the 10 T cell receptor beta chains listed below, sequenced in a study of CD8+CD57+ T cells in acquired aplastic anemia. Template material for TCR beta VDJ and CDR3 profiling consisted of genomic DNA. TCRdb reanalysed the reads using MiXCR and keeps one entry per CDR3 protein. The sample shows about 420,000 distinct CDR3 sequences, 65% to 80% of them seen only once. Sequences were obtained from sorted CD4+, CD8+, or CD8+CD57+ T cells (not recorded which) from PBMCs. The receptors originated from a human donor in good health, serving as a control.

In its sample, this clonotype was seen many times. The CDR3 nucleotides are TGTGCCAGCAGTGGGGTATCAGAGACCCAGTACTTC. Protein: CASSGVSETQYF. V is TRBV6-2 or TRBV6-3 and J is TRBJ2-5; D gene uncertain. Trimming stripped 5 bases from V and 4 bases from J, with 8 bases between. The V gene's germline CDR1 is MNHEY and CDR2 SVGEGT. CDR3 size: 12 residues.

The chain links TRBV20-1 to TRBJ1-3; 7 positions agree with TRBD1. After removal of 6 bases from V and 0 bases from J, the junction contained 8 bases not matched to a gene. CDR3 length: 15 amino acids. Germline V gene lookup returns CDR1 DFQATT and CDR2 SNEGSKA (reference sequence). The CDR3 is CSALGQTDSGNTIYF. The CDR3 DNA reads as TGCAGTGCCTTGGGACAGACAGACTCTGGAAACACCATATATTTT.

A remark on this clonotype: One junction end disagrees with the germline gene, perhaps due to a read error. V usage is TRBV5-8 and J usage is TRBJ1-5; D unresolved. Germline CDR1 is SGHTS and CDR2 is YDEGEE. This CDR3 comprises 12 residues. For the CDR3, the DNA is TGCGCCAGCAGCTACATAGATCAGCCCCAGCATTTT. It yields the protein CASSYIDQPQHF. Full variable domain (remainder filled in from reference TRBV5-8 and TRBJ1-5): EAGVTQSPTHLIKTRGQQATLRCSPISGHTSVYWYQQALGLGLQFLLWYDEGEERNRGNFPPRFSGRQFPNYSSELNVNALELEDSALYLCASSYIDQPQHFGDGTRLSIL.

This clonotype was observed a few times. The rearrangement links TRBV25-1 to TRBJ1-2; D not certain. The CDR3 consists of 14 residues. V lost 5 bases and J 8 bases, leaving 18 bases between the germline ends. The germline V gene encodes CDR1 MGHDK and CDR2 SYGVNS. DNA of the CDR3: TGTGCCAGCAGTACCCCCGGAGGGTTCTGGGGCTACACCTTC. It yields the protein CASSTPGGFWGYTF.

The chain combines TRBV20-1 with TRBJ1-2; TRBD1 agrees at 7 bases. Germline lookup yields CDR1 DFQATT and CDR2 SNEGSKA (reference sequence). The CDR3 totals 14 residues. Trimming removed 5 bases from V and 6 bases from J; junction bases left unmatched: 12. CDR3 nucleotides: TGCAGTGCTGGGATAACAGGGGAAAAAGATGGCTACACCTTC. Translation: CSAGITGEKDGYTF.

V usage is TRBV7-2 and J usage is TRBJ2-5; 12 bases line up with TRBD2. The CDR3 totals 16 residues. Per germline, CDR1 SGHTA and CDR2 FQGNSA. J gave up 4 bases and V 4 bases, and 7 bases lay outside the gene matches. The DNA of the CDR3 is TGTGCCAGCAGCTCGACTAGCGGGGGCAGGGGAGAGACCCAGTACTTC. Protein: CASSSTSGGRGETQYF.

J is TRBJ1-2 and V is TRBV29-1, with 10 positions matching TRBD1. The CDR3 covers 13 residues. Germline CDR1 is SQVTM and CDR2 is ANQGSEA. The ends lost 6 bases at V and 8 bases at J; junction bases unmatched: 9. The CDR3 DNA reads TGCAGCGTCGGAGATGACAGGGGGCGCGGCTACACCTTC. Translated: CSVGDDRGRGYTF.

This clonotype was observed many times. The rearrangement links TRBV2 to TRBJ2-3; 11 bases are shared with TRBD2. The J segment lost 5 bases and the V segment lost 7 bases, leaving 8 bases of the junction unmatched. The length of the CDR3 is 15 residues. Germline V lookup: CDR1 SNHLY, CDR2 FYNNEI. The CDR3 sequence is CASTVSGGGRDTQYF. As DNA, the CDR3 is TGTGCCAGCACGGTTAGCGGGGGGGGTCGAGATACGCAGTATTTT.

V is TRBV19 and J is TRBJ2-7; no clear D. Germline loops: CDR1 LNHDA, CDR2 SQIVND (reference sequence). CDR3 length equals 13 residues. Deletions cut 5 bases from V and 7 bases from J, with 15 bases between. As DNA, the CDR3 is TGTGCCAGTAGTTGGCGAAGGGCCATTGAGCAGTACTTC. This codes for CASSWRRAIEQYF.

The chain joins TRBV20-1 to TRBJ2-7; no firm D call. The CDR3 has 12 residues. Trimming left V 0 bases short and J 7 bases short, with 10 bases between. Germline assignment: CDR1 DFQATT and CDR2 SNEGSKA (reference sequence). The CDR3 reads CSARDSSLEQYF. CDR3 coding DNA: TGCAGTGCTAGAGATAGTTCCCTAGAGCAGTACTTC.